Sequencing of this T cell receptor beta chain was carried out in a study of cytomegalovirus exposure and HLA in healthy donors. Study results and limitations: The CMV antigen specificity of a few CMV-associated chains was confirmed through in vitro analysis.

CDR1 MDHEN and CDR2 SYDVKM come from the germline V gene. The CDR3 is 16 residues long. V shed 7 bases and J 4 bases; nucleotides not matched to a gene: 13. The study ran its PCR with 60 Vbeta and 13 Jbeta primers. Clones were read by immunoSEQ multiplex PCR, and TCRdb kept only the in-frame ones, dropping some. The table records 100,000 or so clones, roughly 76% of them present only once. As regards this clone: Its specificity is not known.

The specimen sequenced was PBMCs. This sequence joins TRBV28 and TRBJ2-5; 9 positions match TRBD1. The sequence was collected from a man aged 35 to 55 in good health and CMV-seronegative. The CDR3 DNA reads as TGTGCCAGCAAGCAGTTTACGGGACAGGGACGAGAGACCCAGTACTTC. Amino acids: CASKQFTGQGRETQYF.